This TCR beta chain was profiled in a study of CD8+ T cells in alopecia areata. About the study: Tofacitinib was taken orally by treated patients, and the dose was 5 to 10 mg twice daily.

Treatment meaning: oral pan-JAK inhibitor, 5-10 mg twice daily. PBMCs served as the source from which CD4+ and CD8+ T cells were sorted. V was trimmed by 0 bases and J by 3 bases, leaving 9 bases between them. CDR1 is LGHNA, CDR2 YSLEER, per germline. This CDR3 has 15 amino acids. TCR sequencing used cDNA made by reverse transcription of extracted RNA. Method: immunoSEQ multiplex PCR; TCRdb's copy keeps in-frame clones and lacks some. This repertoire shows tens of thousands of clones, around two thirds found once; its top ten account for 20% to 25%. The source of this sequence is a human donor with alopecia areata. J is TRBJ2-1 and V is TRBV4-3, with D perhaps TRBD1 (5 bases). The sequencing here drew on CD8+ T cells sorted from blood, taken at week 24, from a patient treated with tofacitinib. This CDR3 is CASSQDKDSYNEQFF. For the CDR3, the DNA is TGCGCCAGCAGCCAAGATAAAGACAGCTACAATGAGCAGTTCTTC.